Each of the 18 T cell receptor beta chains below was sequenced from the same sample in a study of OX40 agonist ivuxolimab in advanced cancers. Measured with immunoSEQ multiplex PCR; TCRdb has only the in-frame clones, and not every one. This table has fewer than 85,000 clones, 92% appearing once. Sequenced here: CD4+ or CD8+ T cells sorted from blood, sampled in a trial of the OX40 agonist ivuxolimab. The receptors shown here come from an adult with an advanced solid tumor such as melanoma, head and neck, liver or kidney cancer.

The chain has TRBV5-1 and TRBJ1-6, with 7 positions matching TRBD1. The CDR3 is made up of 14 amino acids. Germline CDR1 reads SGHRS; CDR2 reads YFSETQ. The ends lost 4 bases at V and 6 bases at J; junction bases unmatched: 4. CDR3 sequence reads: CASSRTGANSPLHF. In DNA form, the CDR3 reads TGCGCCAGCAGCCGAACAGGGGCTAATTCACCCCTCCACTTT.

The CDR3 spells CASSIGGFEKLFF. The DNA of the CDR3 is TGTGCCAGTAGTATTGGAGGGTTTGAAAAACTGTTTTTT. The chain recombines TRBV19 with TRBJ1-4; the D is unclear. In germline, CDR1 is LNHDA, CDR2 SQIVND (reference sequence). The CDR3 runs to 13 residues. The V end was cut by 3 bases, the J end by 7 bases, with 9 bases between.

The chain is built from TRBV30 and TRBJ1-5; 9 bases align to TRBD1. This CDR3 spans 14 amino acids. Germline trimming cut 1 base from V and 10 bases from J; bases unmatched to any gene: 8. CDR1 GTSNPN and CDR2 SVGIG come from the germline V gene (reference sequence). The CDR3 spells CAWSDLGQGSPQHF. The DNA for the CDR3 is TGTGCCTGGAGTGACCTGGGACAGGGAAGTCCCCAGCATTTT.

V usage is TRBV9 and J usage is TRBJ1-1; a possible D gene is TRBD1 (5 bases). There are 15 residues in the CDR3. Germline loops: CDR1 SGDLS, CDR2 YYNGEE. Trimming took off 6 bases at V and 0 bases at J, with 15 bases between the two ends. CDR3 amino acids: CASTAEMGLNTEAFF. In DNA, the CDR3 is TGTGCCAGCACCGCTGAAATGGGGCTGAACACTGAAGCTTTCTTT.

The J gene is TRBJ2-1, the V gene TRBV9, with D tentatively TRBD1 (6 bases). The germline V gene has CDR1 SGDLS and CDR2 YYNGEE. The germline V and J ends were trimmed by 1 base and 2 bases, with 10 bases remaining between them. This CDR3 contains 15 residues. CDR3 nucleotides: TGTGCCAGCAGCGTATCAGGGGCCACCTACAATGAGCAGTTCTTC. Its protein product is CASSVSGATYNEQFF.

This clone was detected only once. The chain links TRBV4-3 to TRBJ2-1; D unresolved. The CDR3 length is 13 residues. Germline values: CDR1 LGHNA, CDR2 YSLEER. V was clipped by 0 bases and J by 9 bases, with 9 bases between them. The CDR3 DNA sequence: TGCGCCAGCAGCCAAGATAGAGGATCTGAGCAGTTCTTC. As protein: CASSQDRGSEQFF.

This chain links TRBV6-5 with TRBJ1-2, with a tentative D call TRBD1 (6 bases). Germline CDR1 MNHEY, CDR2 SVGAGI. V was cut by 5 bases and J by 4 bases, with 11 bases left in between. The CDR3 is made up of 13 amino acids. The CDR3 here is CASSQGSGYGYTF. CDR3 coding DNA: TGTGCCAGCAGTCAGGGGTCAGGCTATGGCTACACCTTC.

The CDR3 protein is CASRGGADTQYF. The CDR3 region has the DNA TGCGCCAGCAGGGGGGGGGCAGATACGCAGTATTTT. The rearrangement links TRBV10-2 to TRBJ2-3; 7 bases are a match to TRBD2. This CDR3 contains 12 residues. CDR1 and CDR2 (germline): WSHSY, SAAADI. V was pared by 6 bases and J by 4 bases, with 1 base of the junction left unmatched.

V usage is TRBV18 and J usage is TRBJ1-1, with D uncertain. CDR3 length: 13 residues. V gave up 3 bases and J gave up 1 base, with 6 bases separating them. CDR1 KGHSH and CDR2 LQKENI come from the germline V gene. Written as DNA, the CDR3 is TGTGCCAGCTCACCGACCCCGAACACTGAAGCTTTCTTT. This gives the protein CASSPTPNTEAFF.

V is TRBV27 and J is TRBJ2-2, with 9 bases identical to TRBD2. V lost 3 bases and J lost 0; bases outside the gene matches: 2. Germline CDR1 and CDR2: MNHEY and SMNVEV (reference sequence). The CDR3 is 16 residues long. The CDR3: CASSFSGGTNTGELFF. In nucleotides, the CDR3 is TGTGCCAGCAGTTTCAGCGGGGGGACGAACACCGGGGAGCTGTTTTTT.

CDR3 residues: CASSLAGWGDGYTF. The CDR3 bases are TGTGCCAGCAGCTTGGCGGGATGGGGTGATGGCTACACCTTC. V and J are TRBV5-6 and TRBJ1-2; D is uncertain. Germline V gene sequence: CDR1 SGHDT, CDR2 YYEEEE. V dropped 0 bases and J dropped 6 bases, with 12 bases sitting between them. The CDR3 sequence is 14 residues long.

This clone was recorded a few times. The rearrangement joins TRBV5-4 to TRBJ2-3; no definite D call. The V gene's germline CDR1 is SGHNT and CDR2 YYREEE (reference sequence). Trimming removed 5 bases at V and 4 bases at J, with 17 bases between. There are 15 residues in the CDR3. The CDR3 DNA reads TGTGCCAGCAGTCCTACTCCGGACCGGTCAGATACGCAGTATTTT. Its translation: CASSPTPDRSDTQYF.

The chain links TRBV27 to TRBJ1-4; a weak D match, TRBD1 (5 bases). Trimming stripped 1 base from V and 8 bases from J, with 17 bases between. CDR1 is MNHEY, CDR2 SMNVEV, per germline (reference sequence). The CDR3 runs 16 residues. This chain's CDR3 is CASSLYPREGEEKLFF. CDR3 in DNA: TGTGCCAGCAGTTTATACCCCAGGGAAGGAGAAGAAAAACTGTTTTTT. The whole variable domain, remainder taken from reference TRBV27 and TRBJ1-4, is EAQVTQNPRYLITVTGKKLTVTCSQNMNHEYMSWYRQDPGLGLRQIYYSMNVEVTDKGDVPEGYKVSRKEKRNFPLILESPSPNQTSLYFCASSLYPREGEEKLFFGSGTQLSVL.

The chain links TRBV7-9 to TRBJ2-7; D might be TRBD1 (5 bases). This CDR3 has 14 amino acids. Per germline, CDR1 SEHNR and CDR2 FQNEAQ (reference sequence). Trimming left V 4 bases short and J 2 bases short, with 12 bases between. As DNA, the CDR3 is TGTGCCAGCAGCTCCAGGGATTCCGCCTACGAGCAGTACTTC. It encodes CASSSRDSAYEQYF. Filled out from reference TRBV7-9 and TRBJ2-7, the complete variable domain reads DTGVSQNPRHKITKRGQNVTFRCDPISEHNRLYWYRQTLGQGPEFLTYFQNEAQLEKSRLLSDRFSAERPKGSFSTLEIQRTEQGDSAMYLCASSSRDSAYEQYFGPGTRLTVT.

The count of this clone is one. CDR3 sequence (DNA): TGCGCCAGCAGCTTGACCCGACAGGGGATGAATGAGCAGTTCTTC. Translating gives CASSLTRQGMNEQFF. The chain has TRBV5-1 and TRBJ2-1, with 8 bases that match TRBD1. The CDR3 extends over 15 amino acids. With V trimmed by 1 base and J by 7 bases, 7 bases remained unmatched. The germline V gene encodes CDR1 SGHRS and CDR2 YFSETQ.

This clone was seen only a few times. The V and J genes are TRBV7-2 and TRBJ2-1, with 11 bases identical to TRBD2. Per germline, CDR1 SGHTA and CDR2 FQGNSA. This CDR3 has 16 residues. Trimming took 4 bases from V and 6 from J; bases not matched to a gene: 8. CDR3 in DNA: TGTGCCAGCAGCTCCCCCCTGGGACTAGCGGTCAATGAGCAGTTCTTC. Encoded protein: CASSSPLGLAVNEQFF.

The chain's CDR3 is CASSGYGGAGRETQYF. In DNA form, the CDR3 reads TGTGCCAGCAGTGGGTACGGGGGGGCAGGAAGGGAGACCCAGTACTTC. The chain uses TRBV2 and TRBJ2-5, with 8 nucleotides matching TRBD2. J gave up 5 bases and V 4 bases, and 12 bases lay outside the gene matches. The CDR3 totals 16 residues. Germline CDR1 reads SNHLY; CDR2 reads FYNNEI.

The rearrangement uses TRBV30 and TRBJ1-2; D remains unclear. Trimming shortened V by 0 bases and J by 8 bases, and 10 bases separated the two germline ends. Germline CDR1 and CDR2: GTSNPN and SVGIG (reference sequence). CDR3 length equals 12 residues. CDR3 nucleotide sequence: TGTGCCTGGAGTGTATTTGGTGAAGGCTACACCTTC. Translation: CAWSVFGEGYTF.